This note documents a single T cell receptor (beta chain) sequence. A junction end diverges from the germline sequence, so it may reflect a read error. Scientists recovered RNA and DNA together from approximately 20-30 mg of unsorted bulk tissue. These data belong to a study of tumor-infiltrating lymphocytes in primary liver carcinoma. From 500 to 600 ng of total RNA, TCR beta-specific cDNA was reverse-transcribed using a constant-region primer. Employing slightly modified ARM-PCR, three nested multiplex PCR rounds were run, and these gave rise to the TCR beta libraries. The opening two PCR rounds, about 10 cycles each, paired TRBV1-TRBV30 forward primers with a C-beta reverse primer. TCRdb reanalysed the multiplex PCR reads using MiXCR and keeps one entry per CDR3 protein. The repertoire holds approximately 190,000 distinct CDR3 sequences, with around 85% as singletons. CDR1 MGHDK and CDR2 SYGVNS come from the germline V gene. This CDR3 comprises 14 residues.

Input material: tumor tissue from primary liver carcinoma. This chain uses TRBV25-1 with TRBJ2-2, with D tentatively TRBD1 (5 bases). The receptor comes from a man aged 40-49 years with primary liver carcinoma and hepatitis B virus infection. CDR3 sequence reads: CASSETGYTVELFF. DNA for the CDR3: TGTGCCAGCAGTGAAACAGGATACACCGTGGAGCTGTTTTTT.